This TCR beta chain was observed in a study of shared clonotypes between healthy human individuals. At the deep level, the assay was run. Each subset's genomic DNA was split evenly across several immunoSEQ plates. Assay used: immunoSEQ multiplex PCR; TCRdb lists only in-frame clones, some missing. The table shows some 2,000,000 clones, with roughly 95% occurring only once. Worth noting for this clone: The same CDR3 also results from other DNA sequences found in this sample.

Sequencing was performed on naive CD4+ T cells sorted from blood. This sample's subset: CD45RA+ positively selected. This clonotype was sampled from a man aged 18 to 29 in good health.

CDR3 coding DNA: TGTGCCAGTAGAGGCACCACCTACGAGCAGTACTTC. This encodes CASRGTTYEQYF. V usage is TRBV19 and J usage is TRBJ2-7, with D unclear. CDR1 is LNHDA and CDR2 is SQIVND in the germline V gene (reference sequence). Trimming stripped 6 bases from V and 2 bases from J, with 8 bases between. This CDR3 is 12 amino acids long.